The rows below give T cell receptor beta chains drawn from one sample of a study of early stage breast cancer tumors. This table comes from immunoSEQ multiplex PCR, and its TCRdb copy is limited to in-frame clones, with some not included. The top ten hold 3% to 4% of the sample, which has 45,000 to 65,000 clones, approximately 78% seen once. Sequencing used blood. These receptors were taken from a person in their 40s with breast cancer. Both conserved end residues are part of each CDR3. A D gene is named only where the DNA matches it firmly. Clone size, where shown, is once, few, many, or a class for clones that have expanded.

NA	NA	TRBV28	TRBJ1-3	TGTGCCAGCAGTTTCACAGGCGGGGACACCATATATTTT	CASSFTGGDTIYF
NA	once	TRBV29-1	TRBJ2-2	TGCAGCGTTGAAGAACAGACGAACACCGGGGAGCTGTTTTTT	CSVEEQTNTGELFF
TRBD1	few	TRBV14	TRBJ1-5	TGTGCCAGCAGCCAAGGCGGGACAGGGGGTAAACAGCCCCAGCATTTT	CASSQGGTGGKQPQHF
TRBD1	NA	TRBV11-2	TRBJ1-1	TGTGCCAGCAGCGCCCAACAGGGGTCGGACACTGAAGCTTTCTTT	CASSAQQGSDTEAFF
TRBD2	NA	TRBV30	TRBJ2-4	TGTGCCTGGAGTCCCGGACTAGCTAACCCCCGGGACATTCAGTACTTC	CAWSPGLANPRDIQYF
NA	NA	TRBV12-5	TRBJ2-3	TGTGCTAGTGATGACAGCCAGAACACAGATACGCAGTATTTT	CASDDSQNTDTQYF
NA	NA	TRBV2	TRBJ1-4	TGTGCCAGCAGAGACGAAAAACTGTTTTTT	CASRDEKLFF
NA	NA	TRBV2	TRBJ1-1	TGTGCCAGCACCAATCTGGGGGGGAGGGAAAAAGCTTTCTTT	CASTNLGGREKAFF
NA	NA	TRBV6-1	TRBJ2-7	TGTGCCAGCAGTGAATCGGGGCCCTACGAGCAGTACTTC	CASSESGPYEQYF
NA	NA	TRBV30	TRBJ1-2	TGTGCCTGGAGTGTACGAGGTGTTGGTTCTGGCTACACCTTC	CAWSVRGVGSGYTF
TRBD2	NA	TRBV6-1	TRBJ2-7	TGTGCCAGCAGTGAAGCGGGAGGGCCGGAAGAGCAGTACTTC	CASSEAGGPEEQYF
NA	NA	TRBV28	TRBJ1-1	TGTGCCAGCAGTGCGGACCTGAACACTGAAGCTTTCTTT	CASSADLNTEAFF
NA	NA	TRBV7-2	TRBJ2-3	TGTGCCAGCAGTCTGTTCACAGATACGCAGTATTTT	CASSLFTDTQYF
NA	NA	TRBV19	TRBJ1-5	TGTGCCAGTAGTGCGGCTATGGGGGCCCAGCATTTT	CASSAAMGAQHF
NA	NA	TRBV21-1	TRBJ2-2	TGTGCCAGCAGCCCCGCCACCGGGGAGCTGTTTTTT	CASSPATGELFF
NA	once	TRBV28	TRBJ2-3	TGTGCCAGCCTGGACCGCGGAGGGGTAGGGACGCAGTATTTT	CASLDRGGVGTQYF
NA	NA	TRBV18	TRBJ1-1	TGTGCCAGCTCACCCTCCCCATTAACTGGCGGGAACACTGAAGCTTTCTTT	CASSPSPLTGGNTEAFF
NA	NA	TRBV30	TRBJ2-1	TGTGCCTGGAGCATAACCCTTAGCTCCTACAATGAGCAGTTCTTC	CAWSITLSSYNEQFF
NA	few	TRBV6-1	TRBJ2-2	TGTGCCAGCAGCGGTTTGGGGAACACCGGGGAGCTGTTTTTT	CASSGLGNTGELFF
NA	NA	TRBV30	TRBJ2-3	TGTGCCTGGAGTCCCTCCTGGTCCGACAGAGATACGCAGTATTTT	CAWSPSWSDRDTQYF
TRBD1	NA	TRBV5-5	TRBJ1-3	TGTGCCAGCAGCCCCTGGGGGACAGGGTCGTTCTCTGGAAACACCATATATTTT	CASSPWGTGSFSGNTIYF